A selection of T cell receptor beta chains follows, all from one sample in a study of blood T cell repertoires in COVID-19. Assay used: immunoSEQ multiplex PCR; TCRdb lists only in-frame clones, some missing. In the table there are around 200,000 clones, about 89% of which are singletons. Sequencing input: peripheral blood. The receptors come from a man aged 35 to 55 with active or convalescent COVID-19. Each CDR3 is given with its conserved first and last residue. D genes are given only for firm matches. Size tells how often a clone was seen (once, few, many) or the class of an expanded clone, and some rows leave it out.

>NA|TRBJ2-5|NA|TRBV24-1
CATSGPARTQYF
>NA|TRBJ2-7|NA|TRBV2
CATSLRGLSYEQYF
>NA|TRBJ1-1|NA|TRBV9
CASSGGGLNTEAFF
>TRBD1|TRBJ2-7|NA|TRBV28
CASSSVDRVTHEQYF
>TRBD2|TRBJ2-5|few|TRBV7-9
CASSLVLLAGPQETQYF
>NA|TRBJ2-2|NA|TRBV14
CASSQSGGRNTGELFF
>TRBD2|TRBJ2-3|NA|TRBV4-3
CASSQETSGVFTDTQYF
>NA|TRBJ2-6|NA|TRBV27
CASSLLSGANVLTF
>TRBD1|TRBJ1-2|NA|TRBV6-5
CASSYSQGADGYTF
>NA|TRBJ2-7|once|TRBV7-2
CASTPGREVYEQYF
>TRBD1|TRBJ2-7|NA|TRBV3-1/TRBV3-2
CASSQPGTGGNEQYF
>TRBD1|TRBJ1-2|NA|TRBV27
CASRPGTVRYGYTF
>TRBD2|TRBJ2-1|NA|TRBV6-2/TRBV6-3
CASSSRDYRSYNEQFF
>TRBD1|TRBJ1-2|NA|TRBV9
CASSAHDRGYGYTF
>TRBD1|TRBJ1-3|NA|TRBV7-2
CASRPDRARSGNTIYF
>TRBD1|TRBJ1-1|NA|TRBV18
CASSPLRLGQGFTEAFF
>NA|TRBJ1-2|NA|TRBV6-5
CASTVLDSLYGYTF
>NA|TRBJ1-1|NA|TRBV7-9
CASSPPVGRIEAFF
>NA|TRBJ2-5|once|TRBV11-1
CASSSSATRETQYF
>NA|TRBJ2-7|NA|TRBV5-1
CASSLSLGTPTYEQYF
>TRBD1|TRBJ1-6|NA|TRBV5-6
CASSADRGTRSPLHF
>TRBD2|TRBJ2-7|NA|TRBV27
CASSGYGTSGEVYEQYF
>NA|TRBJ2-7|NA|TRBV6-5
CASSRSRLVNEQYF
>TRBD1|TRBJ2-7|NA|TRBV9
CASSPGQGYEQYF
>TRBD2|TRBJ2-2|once|TRBV7-3
CASSPSGGANTGELFF
>NA|TRBJ1-5|NA|TRBV11-2
CASSLIGVNQPQHF
>NA|TRBJ1-5|NA|TRBV2
CASTRTHYSNQPQHF
>NA|TRBJ2-2|NA|TRBV5-1
CASSLVRGLNTGELFF
>NA|TRBJ1-1|NA|TRBV10-3
CAIRRTDVTEAFF
>TRBD1|TRBJ1-1|NA|TRBV2
CASSDRGSGRSLNTEAFF
>TRBD1|TRBJ1-3|NA|TRBV6-5
CASSYGTGRGNTIYF
>TRBD1|TRBJ1-4|NA|TRBV5-1
CASSSTGYNEKLFF
>NA|TRBJ2-2|NA|TRBV2
CASSILPPTNTGELFF